Listed below are T cell receptor beta chains from one sample, sequenced in a study of T cells in Graves' hyperthyroidism and ophthalmopathy. TCRdb recomputed calls from the multiplex PCR reads with MiXCR, one row per CDR3 protein. The repertoire holds around 500,000 distinct CDR3 sequences, with approximately 15% as singletons. Sequences were obtained from blood. The receptors were gathered from a woman younger than 35 with Graves' hyperthyroidism. The conserved cysteine and the conserved F or W are not part of the CDR3 here. D genes are given only for firm matches.

>TRBJ1-2|-|TRBV19
ASSGDGYT
>TRBJ2-3|-|TRBV11-3
ASSPLRSDTQY
>TRBJ1-2|TRBD1|TRBV6-5
ASSYLKTGGNYGYT
>TRBJ1-5|-|TRBV5-1
ASSLGPEGLRH
>TRBJ1-5|-|TRBV15
ATSSRPGDQPQH
>TRBJ2-3|-|TRBV6-1
ASREGTDTQY
>TRBJ1-1|TRBD1|TRBV29-1
SVRTGLNTEAF
>TRBJ1-6|-|TRBV5-1
ASSLGANWRNSPLH
>TRBJ2-3|TRBD2|TRBV11-3
ASSGGESGKSTDTQY
>TRBJ2-1|-|TRBV11-1
ASSRPQMEQF
>TRBJ1-2|-|TRBV9
ASSEVEGGLISGYT
>TRBJ2-1|TRBD2|TRBV30
AWNPGLADNNEQF
>TRBJ2-1|-|TRBV2
ASSDPSDPGPYNEQF
>TRBJ2-1|TRBD2|TRBV7-9
ASSWGGSNEQF
>TRBJ1-5|TRBD1|TRBV27
ASTRGRDQPQH
>TRBJ1-1|TRBD1|TRBV27
ASSLTGKATEAF
>TRBJ1-2|-|TRBV19
ASRPTVGDGLVNYGYT
>TRBJ2-1|TRBD2|TRBV11-2
ASSLIPVIAGGYNEQF
>TRBJ2-1|-|TRBV15
ATRVSYNEQF
>TRBJ2-5|TRBD2|TRBV6-1
ASTQNERDLGETQY
>TRBJ2-1|TRBD2|TRBV12-3/TRBV12-4
ASSWTSAYNEQF
>TRBJ1-6|-|TRBV12-3/TRBV12-4
ASRQGPNNSPLH
>TRBJ2-5|-|TRBV19
ASSVQGIQETQY
>TRBJ2-5|TRBD2|TRBV4-1
ASSQRLAGALSRQETQY
>TRBJ2-3|TRBD2|TRBV2
ASRGLAGVIDTQY
>TRBJ2-1|TRBD2|TRBV20-1
SACSGKVGNEQF
>TRBJ1-1|-|TRBV6-2/TRBV6-3
ASSYSSAGSMNTEAF
>TRBJ2-1|TRBD2|TRBV12-3/TRBV12-4
ASSFLPGLAGNEQF
>TRBJ1-2|-|TRBV7-9
ASSWPDGYT
>TRBJ1-2|TRBD1|TRBV6-1
ASSRRPRQGGSYGYT
>TRBJ1-2|-|TRBV5-5
ASSLPGLLNYGHT
>TRBJ1-3|TRBD1|TRBV6-5
ASSYGPDRGIAGNTIY
>TRBJ1-2|-|TRBV2
ASNEVRANYGYT
>TRBJ1-1|-|TRBV30
AWSFVAEAF